Listed here are 18 T cell receptor beta chains from one sample, sequenced in a study of cytomegalovirus exposure and HLA in healthy donors (dated by TCRdb to 2016 to 2017). The receptor library was made with the immunoSEQ multiplex PCR assay. For the multiplex PCR, a mixture combining 60 forward primers for TCR Vbeta segments and 13 reverse primers for TCR Jbeta segments was used. Not all clones reach the TCRdb copy of this immuneACCESS table, which keeps in-frame sequences only. Checked studies attribute under half of the gap to unresolved V genes and leave the rest unexplained. The sample data list about 62,000 clones, and 75% of these were observed just once. Of the sample, about 7.6% falls within the top ten clones. Source material: PBMCs. These TCRs come from a man in his 60s in good health and CMV-seropositive.

This clone showed up just a few times. Its ends do not fully match the called genes, so a read error is possible. The chain has TRBV11-3 and TRBJ2-7; possibly TRBD2 for D (7 bases). Germline V gene sequence: CDR1 SGHNT, CDR2 YENEEA. This CDR3 has 14 amino acids. In nucleotides, the CDR3 is TGTGCCACCAGCCCTGAGGGGGGGGCGGACGAGCAGTACTTC. Its translation: CATSPEGGADEQYF. Supplemented by reference TRBV11-3 and TRBJ2-7, the full variable domain reads EAGVVQSPRYKIIEKKQPVAFWCNPISGHNTLYWYLQNLGQGPELLIRYENEEAVDDSQLPKDRFSAERLKGVDSTLKIQPAELGDSAVYLCATSPEGGADEQYFGPGTRLTVT.

This clone has a handful of counts. The chain employs TRBV7-2 and TRBJ2-2; D perhaps matches TRBD2 (5 bases). Deletions cut 4 bases from V and 5 bases from J, with 14 bases between. The CDR3 runs to 15 residues. Germline loops: CDR1 SGHTA, CDR2 FQGNSA. CDR3 nucleotide sequence: TGTGCCAGCAGCTCGGGCGGAGGACGAACCGGGGAGCTGTTTTTT. The encoded protein is CASSSGGGRTGELFF.

V usage is TRBV7-2 and J usage is TRBJ1-2; possible D gene TRBD1, 6 bases. The V end lost 3 bases, the J end lost 5 bases, and 13 bases lay between the germline ends. Germline V lookup: CDR1 SGHTA, CDR2 FQGNSA. CDR3 length: 14 residues. DNA for the CDR3: TGTGCCAGCAGCTTCGGGGGGCAGGGGTATGGCTACACCTTC. The encoded protein is CASSFGGQGYGYTF.

A single count supports this clone. This rearrangement joins TRBV4-1 to TRBJ2-5, with 8 bases aligning to TRBD2. The DNA end is a closer match to TRBJ2-7, so the J assignment may be wrong. Germline-derived CDR1 and CDR2 are MGHRA and YSYEKL. The CDR3 is 16 residues long. The CDR3 DNA reads TGCGCCAGCAGCCAAGATGAAGGTAGCGGGGTCTACGAGCAGTACTTC. It encodes CASSQDEGSGVYEQYF.

V and J are TRBV27 and TRBJ2-7; 8 bases match TRBD1. V trimming: 2 bases; J trimming: 7 bases; junction bases outside the gene matches: 13. This CDR3 contains 16 residues. Germline V CDR1 and CDR2: MNHEY, SMNVEV (reference sequence). In nucleotides, the CDR3 is TGTGCCAGCAGTTTACCGGTGAGGCAGGGGGCGGAGGAGCAGTACTTC. It translates to CASSLPVRQGAEEQYF.

The genes are TRBV4-1 and TRBJ1-1; the D is unclear. The germline V gene encodes CDR1 MGHRA and CDR2 YSYEKL. CDR3 size: 14 residues. Trimming pared 4 bases from V and 0 bases from J, leaving 9 bases between. CDR3 sequence (DNA): TGCGCCAGCAGCCCCGACGGAGTGAACACTGAAGCTTTCTTT. Amino acids: CASSPDGVNTEAFF.

The chain employs TRBV7-2 and TRBJ1-2; the D gene is possibly TRBD1 (5 bases). Germline V gene data show CDR1 as SGHTA and CDR2 as FQGNSA. The CDR3 consists of 17 residues. Trimming pared 1 base from V and 0 bases from J, leaving 15 bases between. The CDR3 DNA follows: TGTGCCAGCAGCTTAGGGGGAGGTGCAGGGCCTAACTATGGCTACACCTTC. It codes for CASSLGGGAGPNYGYTF.

The chain uses TRBV5-1 and TRBJ2-2; maybe TRBD2 (5 bases). The CDR3 spans 17 residues. The V end lost 7 bases, the J end lost 4 bases, and 23 bases lay between the germline ends. In germline, CDR1 is SGHRS, CDR2 YFSETQ. CDR3 amino acids: CASPPAEGLGGTGELFF. In DNA, the CDR3 is TGCGCCAGCCCCCCTGCAGAGGGCCTAGGAGGCACCGGGGAGCTGTTTTTT.

CDR3 in DNA: TGTGCCAGCAGTTTGACGAGCGGAGGTGAGCAGTTCTTC. The encoded protein is CASSLTSGGEQFF. V usage is TRBV6-6 and J usage is TRBJ2-1, with TRBD2 as a possible D gene (5 bases). The CDR3 runs to 13 residues. Trimming took off 4 bases at V and 9 bases at J, with 13 bases between the two ends. Germline CDR1 and CDR2: MNHNY and SVGAGI (reference sequence).

The chain uses TRBV7-9 and TRBJ1-2; no firm D call. Trimming pared 1 base from V and 6 bases from J, leaving 15 bases between. Per the germline V gene, CDR1 is SEHNR and CDR2 is FQNEAQ (reference sequence). The CDR3 has 15 residues. CDR3 in amino acids: CASSLVAGPTNGYTF. CDR3 bases: TGTGCCAGCAGCTTAGTGGCAGGCCCTACCAATGGCTACACCTTC.

The chain couples TRBV4-1 to TRBJ2-7, with D possibly matching TRBD2 (5 bases). CDR1 is MGHRA and CDR2 is YSYEKL in the germline V gene. CDR3 length: 15 residues. Trimming shortened V by 0 bases and J by 2 bases, and 11 bases separated the two germline ends. The CDR3, as DNA: TGCGCCAGCAGCCAAGATCTTGCGGGTACCTACGAGCAGTACTTC. It is translated as CASSQDLAGTYEQYF.

In its sample, this clone was seen a few times. V is TRBV4-1 and J is TRBJ2-7; unclear D gene. The CDR3 is 13 amino acids. Germline loops: CDR1 MGHRA, CDR2 YSYEKL. V was clipped by 0 bases and J by 7 bases, with 10 bases between them. The CDR3 DNA is TGCGCCAGCAGCCAAGATCCCCCCAGTGAGCAGTACTTC. Its translation is CASSQDPPSEQYF.

CDR3 sequence: CASKGVYEQYF. DNA of the CDR3: TGTGCCAGCAAAGGGGTCTACGAGCAGTACTTC. The chain has TRBV2 and TRBJ2-7; D may be TRBD1 (5 bases). The V end was cut by 7 bases, the J end by 3 bases, with 7 bases between. The CDR3 totals 11 residues. Germline V gene lookup returns CDR1 SNHLY and CDR2 FYNNEI.

The chain recombines TRBV5-1 with TRBJ2-7; the D gene is possibly TRBD2 (6 bases). V lost 4 bases and J lost 3, with 17 bases in between. Looked up from germline, CDR1 is SGHRS and CDR2 is YFSETQ. The CDR3 has 15 residues. The CDR3 protein is CASSPGGSWNYEQYF. The CDR3 DNA sequence: TGCGCCAGCAGCCCCGGAGGGTCCTGGAACTACGAGCAGTACTTC.

The chain combines TRBV6-7 with TRBJ2-7; weak D call: TRBD2 (5 bases). TRBV6-7 carries the ORF label, with uncertain function. This CDR3 is 10 amino acids long. V gave up 11 bases and J gave up 6 bases, with 11 bases separating them. As DNA, the CDR3 is TGTGCCGGCCCCGCGGGCGAGCAGTACTTC. Translating gives CAGPAGEQYF.

This chain uses TRBV10-3 with TRBJ2-1, with a weak D call TRBD2 (6 bases). This CDR3 comprises 13 residues. V gave up 4 bases and J gave up 10 bases, with 14 bases separating them. Germline values: CDR1 ENHRY, CDR2 SYGVKD. CDR3 residues: CAISGRAGREQFF. The CDR3, as DNA: TGTGCCATCAGTGGTAGGGCGGGACGGGAGCAGTTCTTC.

The gene calls are TRBV7-2 and TRBJ1-2, with 7 bases aligning to TRBD1. The CDR3 extends over 15 amino acids. V was pared by 4 bases and J by 5 bases, with 10 bases of the junction left unmatched. Germline V gene sequence: CDR1 SGHTA, CDR2 FQGNSA. CDR3 residues: CASSSRTGLAYGYTF. The CDR3 DNA is TGTGCCAGCAGCTCTCGGACAGGCCTGGCATATGGCTACACCTTC.

This clone appeared a single time. The chain couples TRBV15 to TRBJ1-5; D perhaps matches TRBD1 (5 bases). Trimming took 5 bases from V and 1 from J, leaving 18 bases between them. Germline CDR1 LNHNV, CDR2 YYDKDF (reference sequence). This CDR3 spans 17 amino acids. The DNA of the CDR3 is TGTGCCACCAGCCCCCGGGACTTCTACGGAAGCAATCAGCCCCAGCATTTT. Translating gives CATSPRDFYGSNQPQHF.